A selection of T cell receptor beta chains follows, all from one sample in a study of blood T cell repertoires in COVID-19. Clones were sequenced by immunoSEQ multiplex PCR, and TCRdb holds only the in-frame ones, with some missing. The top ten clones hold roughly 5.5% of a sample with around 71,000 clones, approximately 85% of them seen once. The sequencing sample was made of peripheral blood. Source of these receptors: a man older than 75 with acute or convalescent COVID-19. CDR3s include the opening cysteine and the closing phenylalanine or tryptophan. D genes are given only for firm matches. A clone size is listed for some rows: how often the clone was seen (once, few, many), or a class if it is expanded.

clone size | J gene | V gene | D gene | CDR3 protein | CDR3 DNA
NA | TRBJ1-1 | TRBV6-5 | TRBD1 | CASSPDRGSAFF | TGTGCCAGCAGTCCGGACAGGGGATCGGCTTTCTTT
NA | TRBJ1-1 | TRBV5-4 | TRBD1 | CASSNRRQGGNTEAFF | TGTGCCAGCAGTAACCGAAGACAGGGAGGGAACACTGAAGCTTTCTTT
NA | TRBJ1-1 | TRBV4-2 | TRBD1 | CASSQDSQTGSEAFF | TGTGCCAGCAGCCAAGATTCTCAGACAGGGTCTGAAGCTTTCTTT
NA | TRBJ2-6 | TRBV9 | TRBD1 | CASSEENYRGTGANVLTF | TGTGCCAGCAGCGAGGAGAACTACAGGGGGACTGGGGCCAACGTCCTGACTTTC
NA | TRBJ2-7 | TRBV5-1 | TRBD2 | CASSSAGTSGYEQYF | TGCGCCAGCAGCTCGGCCGGTACTAGCGGGTACGAGCAGTACTTC
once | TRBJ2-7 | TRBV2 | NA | CASFERAYEQYF | TGTGCCAGTTTTGAACGGGCCTACGAGCAGTACTTC
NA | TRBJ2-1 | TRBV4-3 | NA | CASSRGRGPKGEQFF | TGCGCCAGCAGCCGCGGGCGGGGGCCCAAGGGTGAGCAGTTCTTC
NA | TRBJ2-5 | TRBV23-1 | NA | CASSRSKAGARETQYF | TGCGCCAGCAGTCGCTCGAAGGCAGGGGCCAGGGAGACCCAGTACTTC
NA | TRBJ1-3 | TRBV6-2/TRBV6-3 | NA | CASSGTGTFSGNTIYF | TGTGCCAGCAGTGGAACAGGGACCTTCTCTGGAAACACCATATATTTT
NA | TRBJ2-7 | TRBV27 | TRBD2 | CASSLRLAEPSYEQYF | TGTGCCAGCAGTCTTCGTCTAGCGGAACCGTCCTACGAGCAGTACTTC
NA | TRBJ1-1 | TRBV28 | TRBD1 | CASRGQGRDTEAFF | TGTGCCAGCAGAGGACAGGGGCGCGACACTGAAGCTTTCTTT
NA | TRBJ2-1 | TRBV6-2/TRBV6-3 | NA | CASSYGGGSSYNEQFF | TGTGCCAGCAGTTACGGAGGGGGCAGCTCCTACAATGAGCAGTTCTTC
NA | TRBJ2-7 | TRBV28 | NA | CASSLYPTGEQYF | TGTGCCAGCAGTCTGTACCCTACCGGGGAGCAGTACTTC
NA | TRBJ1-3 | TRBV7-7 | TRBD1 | CASSSSGQGNTIYF | TGTGCCAGCAGCTCTTCGGGACAGGGAAACACCATATATTTT
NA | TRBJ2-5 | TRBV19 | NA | CASSIGGEQETQYF | TGTGCCAGTAGTATCGGGGGAGAGCAAGAGACCCAGTACTTC
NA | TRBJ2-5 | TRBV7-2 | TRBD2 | CASSQRLADSRETQYF | TGTGCCAGCAGCCAACGACTAGCGGACTCCCGGGAGACCCAGTACTTC
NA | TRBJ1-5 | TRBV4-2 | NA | CASSQDRGFSNQPQHF | TGTGCCAGCAGCCAAGATCGGGGGTTTAGCAATCAGCCCCAGCATTTT
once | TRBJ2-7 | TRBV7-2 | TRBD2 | CASSLGGLAGTSYEQYF | TGTGCCAGCAGCTTAGGGGGACTAGCGGGGACCTCCTACGAGCAGTACTTC
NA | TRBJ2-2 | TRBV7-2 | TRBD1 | CASSEQGANTGELFF | TGTGCCAGCAGCGAACAGGGGGCTAACACCGGGGAGCTGTTTTTT
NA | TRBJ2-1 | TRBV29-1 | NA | CSVDGLIFDNEQFF | TGCAGCGTTGATGGGCTGATATTTGACAATGAGCAGTTCTTC
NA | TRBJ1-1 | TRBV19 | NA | CASSITRDTEAFF | TGTGCCAGTAGTATAACCAGGGACACTGAAGCTTTCTTT
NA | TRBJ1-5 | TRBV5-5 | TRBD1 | CASSPDRGPQPQHF | TGTGCCAGCAGCCCGGACAGGGGCCCTCAGCCCCAGCATTTT
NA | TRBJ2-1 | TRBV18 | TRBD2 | CASQPLAGANEQFF | TGTGCCAGCCAACCCCTAGCGGGGGCCAATGAGCAGTTCTTC
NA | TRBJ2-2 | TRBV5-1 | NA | CASSPAGAGTGELFF | TGCGCCAGCAGCCCTGCGGGGGCCGGCACCGGGGAGCTGTTTTTT
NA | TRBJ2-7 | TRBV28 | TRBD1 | CASSIDGTAYEQYF | TGTGCCAGCAGCATTGACGGGACAGCCTACGAGCAGTACTTC
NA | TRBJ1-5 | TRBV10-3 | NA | CAISGGEQPQHF | TGTGCCATCAGTGGGGGGGAGCAGCCCCAGCATTTT
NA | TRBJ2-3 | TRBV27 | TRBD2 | CASSYLTSGGATSTDTQYF | TGTGCCAGCAGCTACCTCACTAGCGGGGGGGCTACTAGCACAGATACGCAGTATTTT
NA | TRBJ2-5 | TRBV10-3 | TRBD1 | CAISERVTGPETQYF | TGTGCCATCAGTGAAAGGGTGACAGGGCCAGAGACCCAGTACTTC
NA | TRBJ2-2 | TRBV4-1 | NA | CASSQEGGVQRGELFF | TGCGCCAGCAGCCAGGAGGGGGGGGTGCAAAGAGGGGAGCTGTTTTTT
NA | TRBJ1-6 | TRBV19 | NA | CASSMDLGAHNSPLHF | TGTGCCAGTAGTATGGATTTGGGGGCGCATAATTCACCCCTCCACTTT
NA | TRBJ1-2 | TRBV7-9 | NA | CASSLAEEGYTF | TGTGCCAGCAGCTTAGCGGAGGAAGGCTACACCTTC
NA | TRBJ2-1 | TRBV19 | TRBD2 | CASSIGGTSRSYNEQFF | TGTGCCAGTAGTATCGGAGGGACTAGTAGGTCCTACAATGAGCAGTTCTTC
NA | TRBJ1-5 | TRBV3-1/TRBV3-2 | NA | CASSQGGLDQPQHF | TGTGCCAGCAGCCAGGGGGGTTTGGATCAGCCCCAGCATTTT
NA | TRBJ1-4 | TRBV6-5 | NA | CASKPGLTNEKLFF | TGTGCCAGCAAACCGGGACTGACTAATGAAAAACTGTTTTTT
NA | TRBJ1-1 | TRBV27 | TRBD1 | CASSFIRGQGAKGAFF | TGTGCCAGCAGTTTCATCCGGGGACAGGGGGCGAAGGGAGCTTTCTTT
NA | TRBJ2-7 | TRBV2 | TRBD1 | CASTLPGQVIYEQYF | TGTGCCAGCACCCTACCGGGACAGGTCATATACGAGCAGTACTTC
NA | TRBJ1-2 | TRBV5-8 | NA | CASSTTQGFRGYTF | TGTGCCAGCAGCACAACTCAGGGTTTTCGTGGCTACACCTTC
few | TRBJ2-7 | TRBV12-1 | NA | CASSFRGASVLSYEQYF | TGTGCCAGCAGCTTTAGGGGTGCTAGCGTACTCTCCTACGAGCAGTACTTC
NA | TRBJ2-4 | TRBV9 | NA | CASSVSGSGNIQYF | TGTGCCAGCAGCGTAAGTGGTAGCGGAAACATTCAGTACTTC
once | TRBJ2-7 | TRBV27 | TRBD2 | CASSFSGTSVPYEQYF | TGTGCCAGCAGTTTCTCCGGGACTAGCGTCCCCTACGAGCAGTACTTC
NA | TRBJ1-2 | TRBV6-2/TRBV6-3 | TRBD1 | CASSNPGGQGTHGYTF | TGTGCCAGCAGTAACCCTGGGGGACAGGGGACCCATGGCTACACCTTC
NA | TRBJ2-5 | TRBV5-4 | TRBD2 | CASSPGLAGGPKETQYF | TGTGCCAGCAGCCCCGGACTAGCGGGAGGGCCTAAGGAGACCCAGTACTTC
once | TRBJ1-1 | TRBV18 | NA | CASSQGPGVTTEAFF | TGTGCCAGCTCACAGGGTCCCGGGGTGACAACTGAAGCTTTCTTT
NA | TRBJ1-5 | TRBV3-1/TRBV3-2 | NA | CASSQGPSGQPQHF | TGTGCCAGCAGCCAAGGTCCGTCGGGTCAGCCCCAGCATTTT
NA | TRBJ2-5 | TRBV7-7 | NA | CASSQGTETQYF | TGTGCCAGCAGCCAGGGGACGGAGACCCAGTACTTC
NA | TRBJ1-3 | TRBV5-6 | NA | CASSLGQWGNTIYF | TGTGCCAGCAGCTTGGGACAGTGGGGAAACACCATATATTTT
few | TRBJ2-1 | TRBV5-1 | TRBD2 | CASSRLTSGSLSYNEQFF | TGCGCCAGCAGCAGGCTGACTAGCGGGAGCTTGTCCTACAATGAGCAGTTCTTC
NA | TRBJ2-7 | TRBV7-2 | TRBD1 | CASSMDRGVDEQYF | TGTGCCAGCAGCATGGACAGGGGAGTGGACGAGCAGTACTTC
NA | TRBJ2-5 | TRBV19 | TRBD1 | CASSPQGRDREQETQYF | TGTGCCAGTAGCCCCCAGGGGAGGGACAGGGAACAAGAGACCCAGTACTTC